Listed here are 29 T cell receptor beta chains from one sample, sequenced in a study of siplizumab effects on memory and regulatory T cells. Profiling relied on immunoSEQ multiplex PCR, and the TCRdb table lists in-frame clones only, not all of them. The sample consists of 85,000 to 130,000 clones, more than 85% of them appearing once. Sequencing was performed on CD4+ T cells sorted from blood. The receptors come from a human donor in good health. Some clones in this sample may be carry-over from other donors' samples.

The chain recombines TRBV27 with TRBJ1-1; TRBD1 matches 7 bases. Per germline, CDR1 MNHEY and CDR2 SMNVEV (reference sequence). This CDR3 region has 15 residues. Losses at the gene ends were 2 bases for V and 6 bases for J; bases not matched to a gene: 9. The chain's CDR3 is CASSLRQGVLAEAFF. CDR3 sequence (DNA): TGTGCCAGCAGTTTACGGCAGGGGGTGTTAGCTGAAGCTTTCTTT.

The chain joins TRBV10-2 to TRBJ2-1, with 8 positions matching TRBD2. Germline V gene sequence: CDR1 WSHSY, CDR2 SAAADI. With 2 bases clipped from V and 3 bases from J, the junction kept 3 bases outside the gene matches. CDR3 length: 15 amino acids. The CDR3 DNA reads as TGCGCCAGCAGTGAGCTACTAGCGGTCTACAATGAGCAGTTCTTC. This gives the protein CASSELLAVYNEQFF.

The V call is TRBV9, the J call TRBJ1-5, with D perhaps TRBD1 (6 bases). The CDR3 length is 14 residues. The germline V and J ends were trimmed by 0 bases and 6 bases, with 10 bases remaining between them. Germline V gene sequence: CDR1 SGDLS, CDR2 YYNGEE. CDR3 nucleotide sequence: TGTGCCAGCAGCGTAGATCCAGGGGCTCAGCCCCAGCATTTT. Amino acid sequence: CASSVDPGAQPQHF.

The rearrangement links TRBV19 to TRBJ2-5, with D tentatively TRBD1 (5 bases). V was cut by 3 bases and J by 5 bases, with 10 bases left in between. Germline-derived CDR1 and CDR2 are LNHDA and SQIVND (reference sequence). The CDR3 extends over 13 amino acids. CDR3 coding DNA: TGTGCCAGTAGTATTAGCAGGGTTGAGACCCAGTACTTC. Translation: CASSISRVETQYF.

The CDR3 protein is CASSYVSREPKANYGYTF. The CDR3 nucleotides read TGTGCCAGCAGTTATGTTTCTAGGGAACCAAAAGCTAACTATGGCTACACCTTC. This chain joins TRBV27 and TRBJ1-2; D call uncertain. Germline V CDR1 and CDR2: MNHEY, SMNVEV (reference sequence). The V end was cut by 4 bases, the J end by 0 bases, with 21 bases between. This CDR3 is 18 amino acids long.

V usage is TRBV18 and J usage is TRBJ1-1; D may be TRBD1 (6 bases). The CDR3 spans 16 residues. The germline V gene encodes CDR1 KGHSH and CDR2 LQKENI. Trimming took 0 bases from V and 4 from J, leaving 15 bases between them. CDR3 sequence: CASSPPFQGWGTEAFF. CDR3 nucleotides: TGTGCCAGCTCACCACCATTTCAGGGGTGGGGCACTGAAGCTTTCTTT. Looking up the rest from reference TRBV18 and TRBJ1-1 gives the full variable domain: NAGVMQNPRHLVRRRGQEARLRCSPMKGHSHVYWYRQLPEEGLKFMVYLQKENIIDESGMPKERFSAEFPKEGPSILRIQQVVRGDSAAYFCASSPPFQGWGTEAFFGQGTRLTVV.

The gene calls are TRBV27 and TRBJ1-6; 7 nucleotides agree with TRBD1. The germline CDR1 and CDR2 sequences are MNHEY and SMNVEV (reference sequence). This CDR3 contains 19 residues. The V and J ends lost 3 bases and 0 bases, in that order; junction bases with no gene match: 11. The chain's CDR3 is CASSFTPPGQSSYNSPLHF. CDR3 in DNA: TGTGCCAGCAGTTTCACCCCCCCGGGACAGAGCTCCTATAATTCACCCCTCCACTTT.

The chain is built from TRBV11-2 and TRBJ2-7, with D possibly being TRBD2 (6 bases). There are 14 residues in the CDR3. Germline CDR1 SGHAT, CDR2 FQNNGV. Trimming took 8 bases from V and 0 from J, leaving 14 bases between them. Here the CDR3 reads CASRDFLSSYEQYF. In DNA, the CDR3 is TGTGCCAGCCGGGACTTTCTGAGCTCCTACGAGCAGTACTTC.

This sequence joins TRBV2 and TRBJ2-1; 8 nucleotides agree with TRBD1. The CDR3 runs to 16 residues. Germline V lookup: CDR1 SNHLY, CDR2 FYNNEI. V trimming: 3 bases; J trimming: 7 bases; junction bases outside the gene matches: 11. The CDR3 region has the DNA TGTGCCAGCAGTGATACAGGGGGACGAGGAATTAATGAGCAGTTCTTC. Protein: CASSDTGGRGINEQFF.

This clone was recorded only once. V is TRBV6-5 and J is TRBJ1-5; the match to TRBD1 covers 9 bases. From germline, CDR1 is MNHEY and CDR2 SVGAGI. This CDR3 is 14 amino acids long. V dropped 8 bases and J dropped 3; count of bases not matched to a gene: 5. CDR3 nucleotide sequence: TGTGCCAGCTGGACAGGGGCTCTCAATCAGCCCCAGCATTTT. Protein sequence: CASWTGALNQPQHF.

The CDR3 loop reads CASSQGPGLAETQYF. CDR3 nucleotides: TGCGCCAGCAGCCAAGGCCCAGGACTAGCAGAGACCCAGTACTTC. The chain combines TRBV4-1 with TRBJ2-5; 8 bases are a match to TRBD2. Germline V CDR1 and CDR2: MGHRA, YSYEKL. Trimming took 1 base from V and 4 from J; bases not matched to a gene: 5. The CDR3 sequence is 15 residues long.

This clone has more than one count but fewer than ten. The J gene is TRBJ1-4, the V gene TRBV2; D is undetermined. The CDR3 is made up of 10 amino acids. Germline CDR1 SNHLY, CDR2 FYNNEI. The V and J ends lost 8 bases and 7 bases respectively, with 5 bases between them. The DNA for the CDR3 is TGTGCCAGCTCCTCTGAAAAACTGTTTTTT. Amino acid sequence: CASSSEKLFF.

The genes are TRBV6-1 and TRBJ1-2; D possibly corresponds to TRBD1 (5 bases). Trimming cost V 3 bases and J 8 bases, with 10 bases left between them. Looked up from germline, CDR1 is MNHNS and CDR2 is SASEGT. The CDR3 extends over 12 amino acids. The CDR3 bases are TGTGCCAGCAGTGACAGGGTCCAGGGCTACACCTTC. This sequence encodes CASSDRVQGYTF.

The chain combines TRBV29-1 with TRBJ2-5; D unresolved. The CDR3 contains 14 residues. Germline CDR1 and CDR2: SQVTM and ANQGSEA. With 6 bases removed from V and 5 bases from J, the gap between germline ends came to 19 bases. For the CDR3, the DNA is TGCAGCGTCGTTGGACGCACCGGTGGGGAGACCCAGTACTTC. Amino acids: CSVVGRTGGETQYF.

The CDR3 loop is CASSRRGERTEAFF. The CDR3 DNA reads TGTGCCAGCTCACGCCGGGGGGAGCGCACTGAAGCTTTCTTT. V usage is TRBV18 and J usage is TRBJ1-1; possible D gene TRBD1, 5 bases. Between the trimmed V and J ends, which lost 4 bases and 4 bases, there was a span of 13 bases. This CDR3 region has 14 residues. Per germline, CDR1 KGHSH and CDR2 LQKENI.

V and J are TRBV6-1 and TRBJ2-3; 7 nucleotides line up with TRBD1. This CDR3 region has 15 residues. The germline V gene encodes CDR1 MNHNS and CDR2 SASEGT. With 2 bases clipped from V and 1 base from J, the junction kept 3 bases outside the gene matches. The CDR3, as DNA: TGTGCCAGCAGTGAATGGCAGGGGGGCACAGATACGCAGTATTTT. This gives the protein CASSEWQGGTDTQYF.

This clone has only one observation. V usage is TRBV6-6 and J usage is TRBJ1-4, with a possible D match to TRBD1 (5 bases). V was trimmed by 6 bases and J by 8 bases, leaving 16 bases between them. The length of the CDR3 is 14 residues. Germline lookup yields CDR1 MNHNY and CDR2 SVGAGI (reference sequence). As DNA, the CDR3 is TGTGCCAGCAGGACCCGGGCAGGGACGGAAAAACTGTTTTTT. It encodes CASRTRAGTEKLFF.

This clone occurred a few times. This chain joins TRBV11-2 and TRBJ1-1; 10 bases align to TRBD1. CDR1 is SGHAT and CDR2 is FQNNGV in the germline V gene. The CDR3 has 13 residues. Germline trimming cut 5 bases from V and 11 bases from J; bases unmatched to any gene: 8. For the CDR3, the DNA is TGTGCCAGCAGCCAGCGACAGGGGGCCGGCGCTTTCTTT. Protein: CASSQRQGAGAFF. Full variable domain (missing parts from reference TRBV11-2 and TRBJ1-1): EAGVAQSPRYKIIEKRQSVAFWCNPISGHATLYWYQQILGQGPKLLIQFQNNGVVDDSQLPKDRFSAERLKGVDSTLKIQPAKLEDSAVYLCASSQRQGAGAFFGQGTRLTVV.

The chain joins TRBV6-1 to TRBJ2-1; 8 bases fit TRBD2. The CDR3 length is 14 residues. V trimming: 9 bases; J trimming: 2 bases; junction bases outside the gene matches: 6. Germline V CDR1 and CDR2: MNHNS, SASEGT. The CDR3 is CASKRESTYNEQFF. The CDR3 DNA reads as TGTGCCAGTAAGCGGGAGTCCACCTACAATGAGCAGTTCTTC.

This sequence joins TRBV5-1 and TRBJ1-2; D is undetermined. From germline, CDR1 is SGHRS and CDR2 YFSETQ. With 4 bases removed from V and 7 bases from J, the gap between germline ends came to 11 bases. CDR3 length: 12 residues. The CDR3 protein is CASSPEFTGYTF. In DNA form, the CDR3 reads TGCGCCAGCAGCCCCGAGTTTACTGGCTACACCTTC. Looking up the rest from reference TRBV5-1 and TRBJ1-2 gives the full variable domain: KAGVTQTPRYLIKTRGQQVTLSCSPISGHRSVSWYQQTPGQGLQFLFEYFSETQRNKGNFPGRFSGRQFSNSRSEMNVSTLELGDSALYLCASSPEFTGYTFGSGTRLTVV.

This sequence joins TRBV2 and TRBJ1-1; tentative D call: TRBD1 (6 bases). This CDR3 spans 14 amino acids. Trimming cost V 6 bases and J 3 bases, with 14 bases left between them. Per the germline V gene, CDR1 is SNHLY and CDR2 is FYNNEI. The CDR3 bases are TGTGCCAGCAGCCCGGACAGCGTGTACACTGAAGCTTTCTTT. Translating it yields CASSPDSVYTEAFF.

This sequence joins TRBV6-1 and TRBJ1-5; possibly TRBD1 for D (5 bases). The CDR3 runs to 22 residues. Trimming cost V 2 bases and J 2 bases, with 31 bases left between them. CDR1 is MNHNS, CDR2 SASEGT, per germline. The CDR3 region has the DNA TGTGCCAGCAGTGAACGGAAAAGCGGCAGTTGGGGCGTGAAAATGGGCAATCAGCCCCAGCATTTT. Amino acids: CASSERKSGSWGVKMGNQPQHF.

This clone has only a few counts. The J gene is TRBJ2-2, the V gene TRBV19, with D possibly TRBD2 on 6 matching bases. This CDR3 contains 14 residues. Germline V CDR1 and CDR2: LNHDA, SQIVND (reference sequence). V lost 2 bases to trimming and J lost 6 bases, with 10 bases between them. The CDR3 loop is CASSIREIPGELFF. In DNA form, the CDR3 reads TGTGCCAGTAGTATACGGGAGATACCCGGGGAGCTGTTTTTT.

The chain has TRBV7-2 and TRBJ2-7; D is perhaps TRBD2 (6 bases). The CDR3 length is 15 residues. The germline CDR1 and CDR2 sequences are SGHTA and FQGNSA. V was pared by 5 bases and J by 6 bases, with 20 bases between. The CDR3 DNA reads TGTGCCAGCAGCCCCTTCCGGGGGTCCCGGGGCGAGCAGTACTTC. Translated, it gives CASSPFRGSRGEQYF.

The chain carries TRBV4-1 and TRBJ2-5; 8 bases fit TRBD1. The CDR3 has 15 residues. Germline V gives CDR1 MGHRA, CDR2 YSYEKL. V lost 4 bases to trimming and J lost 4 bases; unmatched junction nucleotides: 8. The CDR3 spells CASSRPDRVRETQYF. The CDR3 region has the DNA TGCGCCAGCAGCCGCCCGGACAGGGTCCGAGAGACCCAGTACTTC.

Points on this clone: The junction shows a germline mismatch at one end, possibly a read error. CDR3 nucleotides: TGTGCCTGGACGGGAGATAACTTTGGCTACACCTTC. Protein sequence: CAWTGDNFGYTF. The genes are TRBV30 and TRBJ1-2; no definite D call. CDR3 length equals 12 residues. From germline, CDR1 is GTSNPN and CDR2 SVGIG (reference sequence).

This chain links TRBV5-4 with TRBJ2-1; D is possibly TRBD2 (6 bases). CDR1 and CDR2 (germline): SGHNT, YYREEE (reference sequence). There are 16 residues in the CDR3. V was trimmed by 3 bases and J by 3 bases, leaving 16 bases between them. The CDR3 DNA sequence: TGTGCCAGCAGCTCCCCCGTTAGCGGAAACTACAATGAGCAGTTCTTC. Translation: CASSSPVSGNYNEQFF.

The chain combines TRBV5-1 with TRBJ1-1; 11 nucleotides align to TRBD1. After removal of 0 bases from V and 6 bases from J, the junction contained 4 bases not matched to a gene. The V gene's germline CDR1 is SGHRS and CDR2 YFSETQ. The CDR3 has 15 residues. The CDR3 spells CASSLGGGQGAEAFF. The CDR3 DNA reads TGCGCCAGCAGCTTGGGAGGGGGACAGGGGGCTGAAGCTTTCTTT. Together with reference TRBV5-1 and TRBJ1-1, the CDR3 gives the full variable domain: KAGVTQTPRYLIKTRGQQVTLSCSPISGHRSVSWYQQTPGQGLQFLFEYFSETQRNKGNFPGRFSGRQFSNSRSEMNVSTLELGDSALYLCASSLGGGQGAEAFFGQGTRLTVV.

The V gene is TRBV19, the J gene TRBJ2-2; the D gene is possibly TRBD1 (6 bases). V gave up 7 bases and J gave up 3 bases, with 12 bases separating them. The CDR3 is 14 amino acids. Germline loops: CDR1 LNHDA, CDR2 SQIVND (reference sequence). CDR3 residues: CASTVDSYTGELFF. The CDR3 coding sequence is TGTGCCAGTACAGTGGACAGTTACACCGGGGAGCTGTTTTTT. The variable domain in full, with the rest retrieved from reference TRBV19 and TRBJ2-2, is DGGITQSPKYLFRKEGQNVTLSCEQNLNHDAMYWYRQDPGQGLRLIYYSQIVNDFQKGDIAEGYSVSREKKESFPLTVTSAQKNPTAFYLCASTVDSYTGELFFGEGSRLTVL.